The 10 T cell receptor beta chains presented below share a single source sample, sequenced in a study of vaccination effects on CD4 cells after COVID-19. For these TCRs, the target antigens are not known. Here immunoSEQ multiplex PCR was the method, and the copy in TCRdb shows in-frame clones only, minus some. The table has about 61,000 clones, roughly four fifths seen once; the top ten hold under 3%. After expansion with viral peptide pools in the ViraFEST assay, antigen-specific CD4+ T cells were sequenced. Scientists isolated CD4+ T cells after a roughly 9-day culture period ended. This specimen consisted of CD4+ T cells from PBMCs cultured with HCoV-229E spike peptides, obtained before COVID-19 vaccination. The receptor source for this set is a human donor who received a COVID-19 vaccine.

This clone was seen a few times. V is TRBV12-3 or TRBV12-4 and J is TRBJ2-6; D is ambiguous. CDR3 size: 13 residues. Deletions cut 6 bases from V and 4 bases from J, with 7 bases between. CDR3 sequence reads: CASRLAGANVLTF. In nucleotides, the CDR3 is TGTGCCAGCAGACTGGCGGGGGCCAACGTCCTGACTTTC.

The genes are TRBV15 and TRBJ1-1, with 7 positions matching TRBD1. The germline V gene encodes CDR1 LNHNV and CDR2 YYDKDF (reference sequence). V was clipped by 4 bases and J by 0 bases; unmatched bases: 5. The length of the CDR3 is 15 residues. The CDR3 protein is CATSTWTGVNTEAFF. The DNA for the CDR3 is TGTGCCACCAGCACCTGGACAGGCGTGAACACTGAAGCTTTCTTT.

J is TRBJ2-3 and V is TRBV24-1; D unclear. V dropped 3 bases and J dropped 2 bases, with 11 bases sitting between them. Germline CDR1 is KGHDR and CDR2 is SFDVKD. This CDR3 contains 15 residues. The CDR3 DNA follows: TGTGCCACCAGTGATCCTACGTCCCCCACAGATACGCAGTATTTT. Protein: CATSDPTSPTDTQYF.

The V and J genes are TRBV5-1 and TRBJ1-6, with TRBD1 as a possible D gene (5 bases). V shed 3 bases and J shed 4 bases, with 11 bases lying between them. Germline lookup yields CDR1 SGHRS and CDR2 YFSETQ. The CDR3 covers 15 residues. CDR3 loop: CASSSLGPYNSPLHF. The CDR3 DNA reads TGCGCCAGCAGCTCACTGGGACCGTATAATTCACCCCTCCACTTT.

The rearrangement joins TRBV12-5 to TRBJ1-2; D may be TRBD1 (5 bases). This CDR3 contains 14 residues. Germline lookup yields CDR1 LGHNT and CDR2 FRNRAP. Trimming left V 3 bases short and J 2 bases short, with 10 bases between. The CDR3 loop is CASGLNRRNYGYTF. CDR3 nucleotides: TGTGCTAGTGGTTTAAACAGGAGGAACTATGGCTACACCTTC.

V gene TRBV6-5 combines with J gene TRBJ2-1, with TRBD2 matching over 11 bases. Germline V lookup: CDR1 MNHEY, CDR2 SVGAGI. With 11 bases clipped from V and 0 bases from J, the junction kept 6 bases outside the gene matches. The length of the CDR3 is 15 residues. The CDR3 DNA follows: TGTGCCGTCGGGCTAGCGGGGGGCTCCTACAATGAGCAGTTCTTC. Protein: CAVGLAGGSYNEQFF.

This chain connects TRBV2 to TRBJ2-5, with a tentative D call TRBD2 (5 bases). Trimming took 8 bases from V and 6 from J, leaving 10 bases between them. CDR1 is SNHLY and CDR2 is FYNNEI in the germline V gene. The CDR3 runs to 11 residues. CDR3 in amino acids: CASAGGKTQYF. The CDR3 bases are TGTGCCAGCGCGGGCGGAAAGACCCAGTACTTC.

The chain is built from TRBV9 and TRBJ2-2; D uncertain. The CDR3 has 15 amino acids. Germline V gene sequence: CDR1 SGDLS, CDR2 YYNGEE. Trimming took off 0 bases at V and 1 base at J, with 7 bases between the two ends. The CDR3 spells CASSVGTVNTGELFF. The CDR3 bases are TGTGCCAGCAGCGTAGGGACGGTGAACACCGGGGAGCTGTTTTTT.

The CDR3 DNA is TGCAGCGTTGGGGAGGGTTACGAGCAGTACGTC. Amino acids: CSVGEGYEQYV. This chain joins TRBV29-1 and TRBJ2-7, with TRBD2 identical over 7 bases. V shed 4 bases, J shed 4 bases, and the junction held 1 base outside the gene matches. The CDR3 consists of 11 residues. Germline CDR1 is SQVTM and CDR2 is ANQGSEA.

The CDR3 nucleotides read TGTGCCAGCAGACCCCCGACAGGGGCGGACATTCAGTACTTC. It encodes CASRPPTGADIQYF. This sequence joins TRBV6-5 and TRBJ2-4; 8 bases match TRBD1. Germline V gives CDR1 MNHEY, CDR2 SVGAGI. Germline trimming cut 6 bases from V and 8 bases from J; bases unmatched to any gene: 9. This CDR3 region has 14 residues.